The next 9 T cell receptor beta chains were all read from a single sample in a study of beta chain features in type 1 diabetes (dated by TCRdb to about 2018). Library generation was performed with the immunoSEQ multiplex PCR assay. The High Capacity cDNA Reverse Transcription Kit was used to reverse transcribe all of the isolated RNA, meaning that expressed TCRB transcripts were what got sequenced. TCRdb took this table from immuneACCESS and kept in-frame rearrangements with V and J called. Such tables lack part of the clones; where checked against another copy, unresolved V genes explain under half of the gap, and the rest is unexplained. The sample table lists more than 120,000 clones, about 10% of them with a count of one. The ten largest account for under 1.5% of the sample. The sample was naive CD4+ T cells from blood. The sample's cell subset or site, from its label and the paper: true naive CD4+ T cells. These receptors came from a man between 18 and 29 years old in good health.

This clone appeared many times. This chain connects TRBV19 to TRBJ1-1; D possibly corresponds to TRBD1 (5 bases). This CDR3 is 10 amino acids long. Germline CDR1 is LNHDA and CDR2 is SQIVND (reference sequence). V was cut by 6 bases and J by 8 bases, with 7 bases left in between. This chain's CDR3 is CASRRTEAFF. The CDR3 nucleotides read TGTGCCAGTAGACGGACAGAAGCTTTCTTT. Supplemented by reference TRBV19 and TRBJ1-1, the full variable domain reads DGGITQSPKYLFRKEGQNVTLSCEQNLNHDAMYWYRQDPGQGLRLIYYSQIVNDFQKGDIAEGYSVSREKKESFPLTVTSAQKNPTAFYLCASRRTEAFFGQGTRLTVV.

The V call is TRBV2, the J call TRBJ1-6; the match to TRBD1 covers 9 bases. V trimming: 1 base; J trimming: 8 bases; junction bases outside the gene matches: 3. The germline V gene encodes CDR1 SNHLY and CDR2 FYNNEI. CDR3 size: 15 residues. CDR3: CASSEEGQGYSPLHF. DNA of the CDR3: TGTGCCAGCAGTGAAGAGGGACAGGGATATTCACCCCTCCACTTT.

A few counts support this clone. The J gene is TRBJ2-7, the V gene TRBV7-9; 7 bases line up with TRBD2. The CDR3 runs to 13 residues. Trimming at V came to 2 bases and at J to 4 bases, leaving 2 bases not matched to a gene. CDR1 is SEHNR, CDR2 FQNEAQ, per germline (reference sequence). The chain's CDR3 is CASSLPGGYEQYF. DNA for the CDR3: TGTGCCAGCAGCTTACCGGGGGGTTACGAGCAGTACTTC.

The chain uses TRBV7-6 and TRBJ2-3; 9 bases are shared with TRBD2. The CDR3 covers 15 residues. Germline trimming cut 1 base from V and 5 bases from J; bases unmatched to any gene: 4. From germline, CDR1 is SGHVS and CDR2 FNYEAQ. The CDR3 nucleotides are TGTGCCAGCAGCTTAGAAGCGGGGGGCGGAGATACGCAGTATTTT. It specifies CASSLEAGGGDTQYF.

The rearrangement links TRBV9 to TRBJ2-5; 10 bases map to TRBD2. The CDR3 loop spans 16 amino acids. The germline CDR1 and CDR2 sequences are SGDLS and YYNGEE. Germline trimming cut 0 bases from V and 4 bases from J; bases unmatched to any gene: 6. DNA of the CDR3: TGTGCCAGCAGCGTAGCTCCTAGCGGGGGTGGAGAGACCCAGTACTTC. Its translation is CASSVAPSGGGETQYF.

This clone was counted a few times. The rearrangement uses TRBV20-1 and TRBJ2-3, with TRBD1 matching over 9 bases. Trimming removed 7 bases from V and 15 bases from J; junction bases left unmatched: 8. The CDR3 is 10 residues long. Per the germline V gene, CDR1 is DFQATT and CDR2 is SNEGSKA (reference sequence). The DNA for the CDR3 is TGCAGTGTTCCGGGACAGGGTAAATATTTT. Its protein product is CSVPGQGKYF.

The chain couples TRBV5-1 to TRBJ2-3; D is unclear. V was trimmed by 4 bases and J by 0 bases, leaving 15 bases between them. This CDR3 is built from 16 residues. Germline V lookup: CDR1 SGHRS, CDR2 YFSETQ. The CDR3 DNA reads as TGCGCCAGCAGCACCCAATTTAGAGGAAGCACAGATACGCAGTATTTT. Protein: CASSTQFRGSTDTQYF.

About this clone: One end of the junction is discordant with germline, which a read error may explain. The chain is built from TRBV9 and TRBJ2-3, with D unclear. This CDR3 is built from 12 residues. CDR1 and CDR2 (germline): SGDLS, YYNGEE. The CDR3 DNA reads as TGTGCCAGCAGCGTAGACACAGACACGCAGTATTTT. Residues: CASSVDTDTQYF.

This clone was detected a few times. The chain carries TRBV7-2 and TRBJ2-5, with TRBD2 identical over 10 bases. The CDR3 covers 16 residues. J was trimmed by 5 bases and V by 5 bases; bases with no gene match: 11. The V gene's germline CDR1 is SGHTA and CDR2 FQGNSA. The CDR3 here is CASSPHSGGASETQYF. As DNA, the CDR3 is TGTGCCAGCAGCCCCCACAGCGGGGGGGCCTCGGAGACCCAGTACTTC.